The clone carrying this T cell receptor beta chain has just a few counts. As yet, its antigen is unknown. This CDR3 is 16 amino acids long. Trimming took off 11 bases at V and 0 bases at J, with 19 bases between the two ends. Per germline, CDR1 MNHNS and CDR2 SASEGT. Specified treatment: approximately 10-day PBMC culture with coronavirus spike peptide pools or control peptides (ViraFEST assay). PBMCs were cultured at a few million per well with 7.5 to 10 IU/ml IL-2 and 10 ug/ml peptide pools. The Oncomine TCR Beta short-read assay generated sequence data from the DNA of cultured CD4+ T cells. TCRdb re-called the PCR reads with MiXCR, one entry per CDR3 protein. The sample includes tens of thousands of distinct CDR3 sequences, 50% of them seen just once. The sample originates from a study of vaccination and CD4 T cells after COVID-19.

The source of this sequence is a human donor who received a COVID-19 vaccine. The chain couples TRBV6-1 to TRBJ1-4; tentative D call: TRBD1 (6 bases). The starting material was CD4+ T cells from blood, cultured in vitro, obtained before SARS-CoV-2 vaccination. The CDR3, as DNA: TGTGCCCCAAAAATATGGGGGCCTGCAACTAATGAAAAACTGTTTTTT. Protein sequence: CAPKIWGPATNEKLFF.